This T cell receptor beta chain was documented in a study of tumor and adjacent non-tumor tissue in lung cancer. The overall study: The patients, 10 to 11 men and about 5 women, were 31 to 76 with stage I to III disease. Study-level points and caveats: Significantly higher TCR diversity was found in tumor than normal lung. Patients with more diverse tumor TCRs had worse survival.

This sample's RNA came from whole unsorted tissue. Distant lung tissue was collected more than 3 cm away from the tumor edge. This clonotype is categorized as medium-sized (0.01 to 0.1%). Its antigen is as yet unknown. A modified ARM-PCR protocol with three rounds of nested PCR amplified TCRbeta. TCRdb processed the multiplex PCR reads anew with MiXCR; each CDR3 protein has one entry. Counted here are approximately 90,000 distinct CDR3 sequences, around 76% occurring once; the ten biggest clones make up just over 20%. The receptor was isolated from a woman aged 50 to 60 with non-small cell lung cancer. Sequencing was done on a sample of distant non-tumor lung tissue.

CDR3 protein: CASSQGGETQYF. For the CDR3, the DNA is TGCGCCAGCAGCCAAGGAGGAGAGACCCAGTACTTC. V usage is TRBV4-1 and J usage is TRBJ2-5; D is uncertain. This CDR3 has 12 amino acids. With 1 base removed from V and 4 bases from J, the gap between germline ends came to 4 bases. The germline CDR1 and CDR2 sequences are MGHRA and YSYEKL.